The rows below give T cell receptor beta chains drawn from one sample of a study of blood T cell repertoires in COVID-19. Assay used: immunoSEQ multiplex PCR; TCRdb lists only in-frame clones, some missing. Among approximately 170,000 clones listed, roughly 86% were seen once. The sequenced material came from peripheral blood. The receptors shown here come from an elderly woman in a cohort sampled during active or convalescent COVID-19. The CDR3 runs from the conserved cysteine through the conserved F or W. A D gene is named only where the DNA matches it firmly. Size values are once, few and many counts, or a class for expanded clones, and some rows have none.

clone_size	d_call	j_call	v_call	cdr3_aa	cdr3_nt
NA	NA	TRBJ2-7	TRBV29-1	CSAGEVAGAEQYF	TGCAGCGCTGGCGAGGTCGCGGGCGCCGAGCAGTACTTC
NA	NA	TRBJ1-4	TRBV9	CASSIRTNEKLFF	TGTGCCAGCAGCATCAGAACTAATGAAAAACTGTTTTTT
few	NA	TRBJ1-2	TRBV7-9	CASSPPTGGSYTF	TGTGCCAGCAGCCCCCCGACGGGGGGAAGCTACACCTTC
NA	NA	TRBJ1-2	TRBV4-1	CASSPQVALGGYTF	TGCGCCAGCAGCCCCCAAGTCGCATTGGGCGGCTACACCTTC
NA	TRBD2	TRBJ2-5	TRBV11-2	CASSTGTSGRTTQYF	TGTGCCAGCAGCACCGGGACTAGCGGGAGGACGACCCAGTACTTC
NA	NA	TRBJ2-3	TRBV11-3	CASGSEVRVPDTQYF	TGTGCCAGCGGCTCCGAGGTGCGGGTCCCAGATACGCAGTATTTT
NA	NA	TRBJ1-1	TRBV5-1	CASSATTGNTEAFF	TGCGCCAGCAGCGCTACGACAGGAAACACTGAAGCTTTCTTT
NA	TRBD1	TRBJ2-7	TRBV19	CASSPRDSPTLYEQYF	TGTGCCAGTAGTCCCCGGGACAGCCCTACTCTTTACGAGCAGTACTTC
once	NA	TRBJ1-1	TRBV3-1/TRBV3-2	CASSQGAANTEAFF	TGTGCCAGCAGCCAAGGGGCAGCGAACACTGAAGCTTTCTTT
NA	TRBD1	TRBJ1-1	TRBV9	CASSPYGQGGTEAFF	TGTGCCAGCAGCCCATATGGACAGGGTGGGACTGAAGCTTTCTTT
NA	NA	TRBJ1-3	TRBV30	CAWSVSVGSGNTIYF	TGTGCCTGGAGTGTTTCTGTCGGGTCTGGAAACACCATATATTTT
once	TRBD2	TRBJ2-2	TRBV5-3	CARSFDGRALTGELFF	TGTGCCAGAAGCTTCGACGGGAGGGCCCTCACCGGGGAGCTGTTTTTT
NA	TRBD2	TRBJ2-1	TRBV27	CASQREGPGEQFF	TGTGCCAGTCAACGGGAGGGCCCGGGAGAGCAGTTCTTC
once	NA	TRBJ2-2	TRBV28	CASTLGGFGPGELFF	TGTGCCAGCACCTTAGGAGGGTTCGGCCCCGGGGAGCTGTTTTTT
NA	NA	TRBJ1-1	TRBV5-4	CASSTGQLGEAFF	TGTGCCAGCAGCACGGGACAATTGGGAGAAGCTTTCTTT
NA	NA	TRBJ2-5	TRBV6-4	CASSPNAGETQYF	TGTGCCAGCAGCCCCAATGCCGGGGAGACCCAGTACTTC
NA	NA	TRBJ2-5	TRBV29-1	CSVGANQETQYF	TGCAGCGTTGGGGCTAACCAAGAGACCCAGTACTTC
few	TRBD1	TRBJ2-7	TRBV11-2	CASSLGPYRGAGSYEQYF	TGTGCCAGCAGCTTAGGGCCATACAGGGGTGCTGGCTCCTACGAGCAGTACTTC
NA	NA	TRBJ1-3	TRBV15	CATSRDGQTSGNTIYF	TGTGCCACCAGCAGAGATGGGCAGACAAGTGGAAACACCATATATTTT
NA	NA	TRBJ1-1	TRBV21-1	CASSPGRGMVITEAFF	TGTGCCAGCAGCCCAGGTCGGGGGATGGTTATCACTGAAGCTTTCTTT
medium-sized	TRBD2	TRBJ2-2	TRBV6-4	CASSPLAENTGELFF	TGTGCCAGCAGTCCCCTAGCGGAGAACACCGGGGAGCTGTTTTTT
NA	NA	TRBJ1-1	TRBV19	CASRFRDTEAFF	TGTGCCAGTAGGTTCCGGGACACTGAAGCTTTCTTT
NA	TRBD1	TRBJ2-5	TRBV25-1	CASSEGQGVFETQYF	TGTGCCAGCAGCGAGGGACAGGGGGTTTTTGAGACCCAGTACTTC
NA	TRBD1	TRBJ1-1	TRBV25-1	CASRPPGQGLTFF	TGTGCCAGCAGACCTCCGGGACAGGGTCTGACTTTCTTT
NA	NA	TRBJ2-5	TRBV3-1/TRBV3-2	CASSHVVAGAEETQYF	TGTGCCAGCAGCCACGTTGTTGCTGGGGCGGAGGAGACCCAGTACTTC
NA	TRBD1	TRBJ1-1	TRBV14	CASSQAGTGMNTEAFF	TGTGCCAGCAGCCAAGCTGGGACAGGGATGAACACTGAAGCTTTCTTT
NA	TRBD1	TRBJ1-5	TRBV19	CASSRGQGQGAGQPQHF	TGTGCCAGTAGTAGGGGACAGGGACAGGGGGCAGGGCAGCCCCAGCATTTT
NA	NA	TRBJ1-3	TRBV9	CASSVAGDGRFSGNTIYF	TGTGCCAGCAGCGTAGCCGGGGATGGTCGATTCTCTGGAAACACCATATATTTT